The next 32 T cell receptor beta chains were all read from a single sample in a study of blood T cell repertoires in COVID-19. Some clones are missing from TCRdb's copy, which holds only in-frame ones; the method was immunoSEQ multiplex PCR. This sample has some 200,000 clones, with roughly 79% found just once. Sample: peripheral blood. These receptors came from a woman older than 75 with COVID-19, enrolled during active disease.

The CDR3, as DNA: TGTGCCAGCAGCCCTCGACACCTAGATACGCAGTATTTT. Its translation: CASSPRHLDTQYF. This sequence joins TRBV11-2 and TRBJ2-3; D uncertain. Germline V gene sequence: CDR1 SGHAT, CDR2 FQNNGV. V was trimmed by 5 bases and J by 5 bases, leaving 11 bases between them. This CDR3 contains 13 residues. Combining the CDR3 with reference TRBV11-2 and TRBJ2-3 gives the whole variable domain EAGVAQSPRYKIIEKRQSVAFWCNPISGHATLYWYQQILGQGPKLLIQFQNNGVVDDSQLPKDRFSAERLKGVDSTLKIQPAKLEDSAVYLCASSPRHLDTQYFGPGTRLTVL.

The table lists this clone with a few counts. DNA of the CDR3: TGCGCCAGCAGCCAAGGGAGGGGGCTCAATGGCTACACCTTC. Residues: CASSQGRGLNGYTF. The chain recombines TRBV4-3 with TRBJ1-2; 7 positions agree with TRBD1. This CDR3 has 14 residues. J was trimmed by 6 bases and V by 1 base; bases with no gene match: 5. Germline lookup yields CDR1 LGHNA and CDR2 YSLEER.

The chain is built from TRBV18 and TRBJ2-3; TRBD2 matches 8 bases. J gave up 5 bases and V 6 bases, and 7 bases lay outside the gene matches. Germline assignment: CDR1 KGHSH and CDR2 LQKENI. The CDR3 contains 14 residues. The DNA for the CDR3 is TGTGCCAGCTCCACGGGACTAGGCGGAGATACGCAGTATTTT. The encoded protein is CASSTGLGGDTQYF.

The chain carries TRBV19 and TRBJ2-1; 11 nucleotides agree with TRBD2. The germline CDR1 and CDR2 sequences are LNHDA and SQIVND (reference sequence). The CDR3 totals 17 residues. V shed 4 bases and J 4 bases; nucleotides not matched to a gene: 9. CDR3 sequence reads: CASSNPSLAGVYNEQFF. As DNA, the CDR3 is TGTGCCAGTAGTAACCCCTCACTAGCGGGGGTTTACAATGAGCAGTTCTTC.

The chain couples TRBV6-5 to TRBJ2-7; no firm D call. CDR3 length equals 11 residues. V shed 9 bases and J shed 6 bases, with 12 bases lying between them. CDR1 is MNHEY and CDR2 is SVGAGI in the germline V gene. CDR3 amino acids: CARDKTIEQYF. CDR3 bases: TGTGCCAGAGACAAGACGATCGAGCAGTACTTC.

This chain uses TRBV11-2 with TRBJ2-1; D is possibly TRBD1 (6 bases). This CDR3 region has 13 residues. Between the trimmed V and J ends, which lost 0 bases and 8 bases, there was a span of 8 bases. CDR1 is SGHAT, CDR2 FQNNGV, per germline. CDR3 bases: TGTGCCAGCAGCTTAGAACAGGGTCATGAGCAGTTCTTC. This translates into CASSLEQGHEQFF.

This clone occurred a few times. Other DNA variants within this sample encode the same CDR3. The V gene is TRBV4-1, the J gene TRBJ1-5, with 7 bases matching TRBD1. Trimming took 0 bases from V and 6 from J; bases not matched to a gene: 5. Germline assignment: CDR1 MGHRA and CDR2 YSYEKL. The CDR3 spans 15 residues. CDR3 bases: TGCGCCAGCAGCCAAGATGGGGACAGTCGTCAGCCCCAGCATTTT. It codes for CASSQDGDSRQPQHF.

The chain couples TRBV21-1 to TRBJ2-7; the table names TRBD2, a call not compared with the DNA. TRBV21-1 is tagged as a pseudogene. The CDR3 extends over 14 amino acids. The CDR3 region is CAKHSRGLGHEQYF. The DNA of the CDR3 is TGTGCCAAACATAGCAGGGGACTAGGCCACGAGCAGTACTTC.

This sequence joins TRBV11-2 and TRBJ2-5; TRBD2 matches 14 bases. Losses at the gene ends were 2 bases for V and 5 bases for J; bases not matched to a gene: 10. There are 18 residues in the CDR3. The germline gives CDR1 SGHAT, CDR2 FQNNGV. In nucleotides, the CDR3 is TGTGCCAGCAGCTTAATGGGGACTAGCGGGAGAAACAGGGAGACCCAGTACTTC. Its protein is CASSLMGTSGRNRETQYF.

This clone was counted only a few times. The chain carries TRBV12-3 or TRBV12-4 and TRBJ2-1; D call uncertain. This CDR3 comprises 13 residues. The germline V and J ends were trimmed by 1 base and 4 bases, with 5 bases remaining between them. As DNA, the CDR3 is TGTGCCAGCAGTTTAGGCGTATACAATGAGCAGTTCTTC. Its translation: CASSLGVYNEQFF.

The V call is TRBV29-1, the J call TRBJ2-1; D not resolved. CDR3 length: 13 amino acids. The germline CDR1 and CDR2 sequences are SQVTM and ANQGSEA. The V end lost 7 bases, the J end lost 4 bases, and 14 bases lay between the germline ends. The CDR3 is CSGREALYNEQFF. The CDR3 DNA reads as TGCAGCGGAAGAGAAGCCCTTTACAATGAGCAGTTCTTC.

This clone occurred once. One end of the junction varies from germline; a read error may be responsible. The V call is TRBV2, the J call TRBJ2-3; 9 bases match TRBD1. Germline V CDR1 and CDR2: SNHLY, FYNNEI. This CDR3 region has 13 residues. The CDR3 loop is CASSTLPGQGVNF. CDR3 nucleotides: TGTGCCAGCAGTACTCTACCGGGACAGGGTGTCAATTTT.

The chain combines TRBV15 with TRBJ1-6; 7 nucleotides line up with TRBD1. This CDR3 comprises 17 residues. The germline V gene encodes CDR1 LNHNV and CDR2 YYDKDF (reference sequence). Unmatched junction bases numbered 8, after V lost 1 base and J lost 5 bases. The CDR3 here is CATSRGDTGQHNSPLHF. In DNA, the CDR3 is TGTGCCACCAGCAGAGGGGATACGGGACAGCATAATTCACCCCTCCACTTT.

The chain joins TRBV18 to TRBJ2-2; 7 bases line up with TRBD2. After removal of 5 bases from V and 0 bases from J, the junction contained 9 bases not matched to a gene. Looked up from germline, CDR1 is KGHSH and CDR2 is LQKENI. The CDR3 sequence is 17 residues long. The CDR3 DNA reads as TGTGCCAGCTCAACGACCAGCGGGAAACCGAACACCGGGGAGCTGTTTTTT. Translated, it gives CASSTTSGKPNTGELFF.

The chain's CDR3 is CASSKYSNQPQHF. CDR3 sequence (DNA): TGTGCCAGCAGCAAATATAGCAATCAGCCCCAGCATTTT. The chain has TRBV11-2 and TRBJ1-5; D is unresolved. This CDR3 has 13 amino acids. CDR1 SGHAT and CDR2 FQNNGV come from the germline V gene. V was shortened by 5 bases and J by 0 bases, with 5 bases between the two germline ends.

The chain is built from TRBV24-1 and TRBJ2-7, with D possibly being TRBD1 (5 bases). Germline V CDR1 and CDR2: KGHDR, SFDVKD. This CDR3 is 14 amino acids long. The V end lost 8 bases, the J end lost 8 bases, and 21 bases lay between the germline ends. The CDR3 protein is CATIGGRVYCKQYF. The DNA for the CDR3 is TGTGCCACCATCGGCGGCAGGGTTTATTGTAAGCAGTACTTC.

On this clone itself: Mismatch with germline at one junction end may stem from a read error. This rearrangement joins TRBV3-1 (or the pseudogene TRBV3-2) to TRBJ1-2, with a weak D call TRBD1 (6 bases). This CDR3 comprises 14 residues. The germline gives CDR1 LGHDT, CDR2 YNNKEL (reference sequence). CDR3 protein: CASSLYRDTVFRKF. Here the CDR3 DNA reads TGTGCCAGCAGCCTTTACCGGGACACCGTTTTCCGGAAGTTC.

The rearrangement joins TRBV7-3 to TRBJ2-1; 11 bases agree with TRBD2. The trim removed 1 base at V and 10 bases at J, leaving 3 bases unmatched. The germline CDR1 and CDR2 sequences are SGHTA and FQGTGA. This CDR3 has 14 amino acids. The CDR3 spells CASSLIGTSGEQFF. CDR3 DNA sequence: TGTGCCAGCAGCTTAATCGGGACTAGCGGAGAGCAGTTCTTC.

The J gene is TRBJ2-7, the V gene TRBV11-2; D unclear. V lost 3 bases, J lost 5 bases, and 8 bases lay in between. Germline V lookup: CDR1 SGHAT, CDR2 FQNNGV. The CDR3 length is 12 residues. CDR3 sequence (DNA): TGTGCCAGCAGCTTTCCTAACGACGAGCAGTACTTC. Its protein product is CASSFPNDEQYF.

This clone was recorded once. This rearrangement joins TRBV5-1 to TRBJ2-2; 10 nucleotides match TRBD2. Germline CDR1 reads SGHRS; CDR2 reads YFSETQ. The CDR3 is 17 amino acids. Trimming took 4 bases from V and 3 from J; bases not matched to a gene: 9. The CDR3 loop reads CASSLDSGRSDTGELFF. As DNA, the CDR3 is TGCGCCAGCAGCCTCGATAGCGGGAGGTCCGACACCGGGGAGCTGTTTTTT. The whole variable domain, remainder taken from reference TRBV5-1 and TRBJ2-2, is KAGVTQTPRYLIKTRGQQVTLSCSPISGHRSVSWYQQTPGQGLQFLFEYFSETQRNKGNFPGRFSGRQFSNSRSEMNVSTLELGDSALYLCASSLDSGRSDTGELFFGEGSRLTVL.

This chain connects TRBV18 to TRBJ1-3, with unresolved D. The CDR3 totals 18 residues. Trimming stripped 3 bases from V and 3 bases from J, with 21 bases between. Germline V gene lookup returns CDR1 KGHSH and CDR2 LQKENI. The CDR3 DNA reads TGTGCCAGCTCACCTAACGGTCCGGGAGCCATTCTTGGAAACACCATATATTTT. Amino acids: CASSPNGPGAILGNTIYF.

V gene TRBV7-9 combines with J gene TRBJ2-3, with D possibly matching TRBD2 (5 bases). This CDR3 is built from 12 residues. In germline, CDR1 is SEHNR, CDR2 FQNEAQ (reference sequence). The V end was cut by 11 bases, the J end by 1 base, with 10 bases between. The CDR3 nucleotides read TGTGCCGGAGGTTGGGGCACAGATACGCAGTATTTT. Its protein is CAGGWGTDTQYF.

The chain uses TRBV5-1 and TRBJ2-1; D is unresolved. This CDR3 contains 12 residues. Germline V gene sequence: CDR1 SGHRS, CDR2 YFSETQ. V gave up 0 bases and J gave up 8 bases, with 6 bases separating them. The CDR3 here is CASSLGFDEQFF. CDR3 nucleotide sequence: TGCGCCAGCAGCTTGGGTTTCGATGAGCAGTTCTTC.

With respect to this clone: The same CDR3 is also encoded by other DNA sequences in this sample. The V and J genes are TRBV5-1 and TRBJ2-1; 7 bases are shared with TRBD2. Germline V gives CDR1 SGHRS, CDR2 YFSETQ. The CDR3 consists of 15 residues. Germline trimming cut 2 bases from V and 0 bases from J; bases unmatched to any gene: 2. The CDR3 spells CASSLAGSSYNEQFF. In DNA form, the CDR3 reads TGCGCCAGCAGCTTAGCGGGGAGCTCCTACAATGAGCAGTTCTTC.

This clone has a single count. V is TRBV11-3 and J is TRBJ2-1; D is perhaps TRBD1 (5 bases). Trimming removed 0 bases at V and 9 bases at J, with 12 bases between. The germline CDR1 and CDR2 sequences are SGHNT and YENEEA. The CDR3 loop spans 14 amino acids. The CDR3 region is CASSLDPDRGEQFF. For the CDR3, the DNA is TGTGCCAGCAGCTTAGATCCAGATAGGGGTGAGCAGTTCTTC.

The V gene is TRBV9, the J gene TRBJ2-5, with D perhaps TRBD1 (6 bases). Germline assignment: CDR1 SGDLS and CDR2 YYNGEE. This CDR3 has 14 residues. V lost 2 bases and J 0 bases, leaving 8 bases between the germline ends. CDR3 sequence: CASSVTGNQETQYF. CDR3 in DNA: TGTGCCAGCAGCGTTACAGGGAACCAAGAGACCCAGTACTTC.

The chain has TRBV19 and TRBJ1-1; perhaps TRBD1 as D (5 bases). V was trimmed by 4 bases and J by 7 bases, leaving 13 bases between them. Germline lookup yields CDR1 LNHDA and CDR2 SQIVND (reference sequence). This CDR3 has 13 amino acids. In nucleotides, the CDR3 is TGTGCCAGTAGTAATGGCCCCAGGGTTGAAGCTTTCTTT. Translating gives CASSNGPRVEAFF.

V is TRBV2 and J is TRBJ2-1; D may be TRBD2 (7 bases). Trimming pared 3 bases from V and 13 bases from J, leaving 13 bases between. Germline lookup yields CDR1 SNHLY and CDR2 FYNNEI. This CDR3 has 12 amino acids. Here the CDR3 DNA reads TGTGCCAGCAGTGATCGGGGGGCTGAACAGTTCTTC. Translating it yields CASSDRGAEQFF.

This chain uses TRBV7-9 with TRBJ1-2, with 7 bases matching TRBD1. From germline, CDR1 is SEHNR and CDR2 FQNEAQ (reference sequence). J was trimmed by 7 bases and V by 0 bases; bases with no gene match: 11. The CDR3 has 16 residues. Here the CDR3 DNA reads TGTGCCAGCAGCTTAGCGAGTTTAAAGGGGGCAGGTGGCTACACCTTC. Amino acids: CASSLASLKGAGGYTF.

The chain is built from TRBV28 and TRBJ1-4; D is undetermined. The CDR3 loop spans 13 amino acids. Trimming removed 3 bases from V and 5 bases from J, with 7 bases in between. Germline V gives CDR1 MDHEN, CDR2 SYDVKM. The CDR3 region is CASSFQANEKLFF. The CDR3 DNA follows: TGTGCCAGCAGTTTCCAAGCCAATGAAAAACTGTTTTTT.

As concerns this clone: An end of the junction differs from the germline gene, which may be a read error. V is TRBV9 and J is TRBJ2-7; TRBD1 aligns across 9 bases. Germline assignment: CDR1 SGDLS and CDR2 YYNGEE. The CDR3 contains 16 residues. The DNA of the CDR3 is TGTGCCAGCAGCGTAGTCCGTACAGGGGGCTGTCTAGCGGAACTCTTC. Its protein product is CASSVVRTGGCLAELF. Drawing the rest from reference TRBV9 and TRBJ2-7, the complete variable domain is DSGVTQTPKHLITATGQRVTLRCSPRSGDLSVYWYQQSLDQGLQFLIQYYNGEERAKGNILERFSAQQFPDLHSELNLSSLELGDSALYFCASSVVRTGGCLAELFGPGTRLTVT.

As for this clone: Other DNA sequences from this sample encode an identical CDR3 as well. The chain joins TRBV30 to TRBJ2-7; no firm D call. This CDR3 is built from 12 residues. V was trimmed by 1 base and J by 1 base, leaving 5 bases between them. Germline lookup yields CDR1 GTSNPN and CDR2 SVGIG (reference sequence). The CDR3 protein is CAWSGGSYEQYF. The CDR3, as DNA: TGTGCCTGGAGTGGAGGATCCTACGAGCAGTACTTC.